The 12 T cell receptor beta chains reported below all come from one sample, sequenced in a study of blood T cell repertoires in COVID-19. TCRdb's table, derived via immunoSEQ multiplex PCR, lists solely in-frame clones and lacks some. This sample has about 310,000 clones, with around 90% found just once. The sequenced sample consisted of peripheral blood. Receptors were obtained from a man in his fifties with active or convalescent COVID-19.

Worth noting for this clone: Other nucleotide sequences from this sample produce the same CDR3. V gene TRBV5-4 combines with J gene TRBJ2-7, with 7 positions matching TRBD1. CDR1 SGHNT and CDR2 YYREEE come from the germline V gene (reference sequence). The CDR3 sequence is 15 residues long. V was clipped by 0 bases and J by 0 bases; unmatched bases: 3. The CDR3 sequence is CASSLVGTVSYEQYF. The CDR3 DNA is TGTGCCAGCAGCTTGGTTGGGACAGTCTCCTACGAGCAGTACTTC.

The J gene is TRBJ1-2, the V gene TRBV30; possibly TRBD1 for D (6 bases). V shed 6 bases and J shed 5 bases, with 16 bases lying between them. The CDR3 has 13 residues. The germline V gene has CDR1 GTSNPN and CDR2 SVGIG (reference sequence). The CDR3 nucleotides are TGTGCCTGTGCGAGGGCAGGGGATTATGGCTACACCTTC. Amino acid sequence: CACARAGDYGYTF.

This clone was found once. This specimen includes other DNA sequences encoding the same CDR3. The rearrangement links TRBV9 to TRBJ2-1, with 7 bases that match TRBD2. In germline, CDR1 is SGDLS, CDR2 YYNGEE. The J segment lost 7 bases and the V segment lost 0 bases, leaving 1 base of the junction unmatched. The CDR3 spans 13 residues. The chain's CDR3 is CASSVAGGNEQFF. The CDR3 DNA reads TGTGCCAGCAGCGTAGCCGGGGGGAATGAGCAGTTCTTC.

The DNA for the CDR3 is TGCGCCAGCAGCTTGGGACATTATAATTCACCCCTCCACTTT. This gives the protein CASSLGHYNSPLHF. This chain uses TRBV5-1 with TRBJ1-6; D is undetermined. Trimming pared 0 bases from V and 4 bases from J, leaving 5 bases between. The CDR3 runs 14 residues. Germline CDR1 and CDR2: SGHRS and YFSETQ.

The chain has TRBV30 and TRBJ1-2; D is possibly TRBD1 (5 bases). CDR1 GTSNPN and CDR2 SVGIG come from the germline V gene (reference sequence). The V gene lost 0 bases and the J gene lost 5 bases, with 10 bases spanning the gap. CDR3 length equals 13 residues. The CDR3 DNA sequence: TGTGCCTGGAGTGTGAGCAGGGATTATGGCTACACCTTC. It codes for CAWSVSRDYGYTF.

The chain carries TRBV19 and TRBJ1-1; 7 bases line up with TRBD1. The length of the CDR3 is 16 residues. Germline-derived CDR1 and CDR2 are LNHDA and SQIVND (reference sequence). J lost 5 bases, V lost 3 bases, and 12 bases had no gene match. The CDR3 loop reads CASSMDLQGVRTEAFF. CDR3 bases: TGTGCCAGTAGTATGGACCTCCAGGGGGTGAGGACTGAAGCTTTCTTT.

V is TRBV7-6 and J is TRBJ2-1, with 10 bases aligning to TRBD2. V lost 5 bases, J lost 5 bases, and 9 bases stayed unmatched. The CDR3 has 16 amino acids. From germline, CDR1 is SGHVS and CDR2 FNYEAQ. CDR3 residues: CASSAIAGGRDNEQFF. For the CDR3, the DNA is TGTGCCAGCAGCGCTATAGCGGGGGGCCGGGACAATGAGCAGTTCTTC. The full variable domain, with the rest looked up from reference TRBV7-6 and TRBJ2-1, is GAGVSQSPRYKVTKRGQDVALRCDPISGHVSLYWYRQALGQGPEFLTYFNYEAQQDKSGLPNDRFSAERPEGSISTLTIQRTEQRDSAMYRCASSAIAGGRDNEQFFGPGTRLTVL.

This clone has a handful of counts. The CDR3 sequence is CASSQGGGFNTIYF. The DNA for the CDR3 is TGTGCCAGCAGCCAAGGCGGGGGGTTTAACACCATATATTTT. This chain connects TRBV3-1 (or the pseudogene TRBV3-2) to TRBJ1-3; D might be TRBD1 (5 bases). The CDR3 is 14 residues long. Trimming shortened V by 1 base and J by 7 bases, and 11 bases separated the two germline ends. In germline, CDR1 is LGHDT, CDR2 YNNKEL (reference sequence).

V and J are TRBV15 and TRBJ1-4; unclear D gene. This CDR3 contains 15 residues. V was trimmed by 4 bases and J by 8 bases, leaving 17 bases between them. Looked up from germline, CDR1 is LNHNV and CDR2 is YYDKDF (reference sequence). DNA for the CDR3: TGTGCCACCAGCACATACCGACGGGAAAGGGAAAAACTGTTTTTT. It encodes CATSTYRREREKLFF.

The chain combines TRBV19 with TRBJ2-7; D remains unclear. The germline V and J ends were trimmed by 6 bases and 0 bases, with 6 bases remaining between them. From germline, CDR1 is LNHDA and CDR2 SQIVND (reference sequence). This CDR3 comprises 12 residues. CDR3 residues: CASSPGSYEQYF. The CDR3, as DNA: TGTGCCAGTAGCCCCGGCTCCTACGAGCAGTACTTC. Variable domain in full (rest from reference TRBV19 and TRBJ2-7): DGGITQSPKYLFRKEGQNVTLSCEQNLNHDAMYWYRQDPGQGLRLIYYSQIVNDFQKGDIAEGYSVSREKKESFPLTVTSAQKNPTAFYLCASSPGSYEQYFGPGTRLTVT.

The sample holds a few counts of this clone. The gene calls are TRBV4-1 and TRBJ2-7; D ambiguous. The CDR3 is made up of 15 amino acids. V was cut by 0 bases and J by 3 bases, with 12 bases left in between. Germline V CDR1 and CDR2: MGHRA, YSYEKL. The CDR3 here is CASSQDLGLFYEQYF. The CDR3 bases are TGCGCCAGCAGCCAAGATCTAGGCCTATTCTACGAGCAGTACTTC.

The V gene is TRBV18, the J gene TRBJ2-1; 10 nucleotides align to TRBD2. The CDR3 runs to 15 residues. Trimming cost V 0 bases and J 7 bases; bases outside gene matches: 3. Germline CDR1 is KGHSH and CDR2 is LQKENI. CDR3 DNA sequence: TGTGCCAGCTCACCACCGGCTAGCGGGGGTAATGAGCAGTTCTTC. This codes for CASSPPASGGNEQFF.